A single sample is the source of the 20 T cell receptor beta chains below, sequenced in a study of Tregs in tolerant kidney transplant recipients. Here immunoSEQ multiplex PCR was the method, and the copy in TCRdb shows in-frame clones only, minus some. The sample lists some 65,000 clones; over 80% were seen once. Sequencing input: CD4+ T cells from blood. Receptor source: a human donor in good health.

The chain has TRBV28 and TRBJ1-4; TRBD1 aligns across 11 bases. J lost 16 bases, V lost 6 bases, and 7 bases had no gene match. CDR1 and CDR2 (germline): MDHEN, SYDVKM. The CDR3 extends over 12 amino acids. In DNA, the CDR3 is TGTGCCAGCAGGGGACAGGGGGGGATCTGGTTTTTT. Encoded protein: CASRGQGGIWFF.

The CDR3 spells CASSWTETYGYTF. CDR3 in DNA: TGTGCCAGCAGTTGGACGGAGACCTATGGCTACACCTTC. The V and J genes are TRBV6-5 and TRBJ1-2; D uncertain. The CDR3 loop spans 13 amino acids. V was clipped by 4 bases and J by 4 bases, with 10 bases between them. Per germline, CDR1 MNHEY and CDR2 SVGAGI.

In nucleotides, the CDR3 is TGTGCCAGCAGCTTCAGGACCATCTATGGCTACACCTTC. The encoded protein is CASSFRTIYGYTF. This sequence joins TRBV5-4 and TRBJ1-2; no firm D call. CDR1 is SGHNT, CDR2 YYREEE, per germline (reference sequence). V lost 2 bases and J lost 4, with 9 bases in between. The CDR3 loop spans 13 amino acids. The full variable domain, completed using reference TRBV5-4 and TRBJ1-2, is ETGVTQSPTHLIKTRGQQVTLRCSSQSGHNTVSWYQQALGQGPQFIFQYYREEENGRGNFPPRFSGLQFPNYSSELNVNALELDDSALYLCASSFRTIYGYTFGSGTRLTVV.

The V call is TRBV11-2, the J call TRBJ1-2; weak D call: TRBD1 (5 bases). The CDR3 contains 14 residues. The germline V and J ends were trimmed by 5 bases and 2 bases, with 12 bases remaining between them. Germline CDR1 SGHAT, CDR2 FQNNGV. CDR3 coding DNA: TGTGCCAGCAGCGGGACGACCTCCAACTATGGCTACACCTTC. Amino acid sequence: CASSGTTSNYGYTF. The variable domain in full, with the rest retrieved from reference TRBV11-2 and TRBJ1-2, is EAGVAQSPRYKIIEKRQSVAFWCNPISGHATLYWYQQILGQGPKLLIQFQNNGVVDDSQLPKDRFSAERLKGVDSTLKIQPAKLEDSAVYLCASSGTTSNYGYTFGSGTRLTVV.

This chain uses TRBV6-5 with TRBJ1-2, with D unresolved. The V end lost 6 bases, the J end lost 2 bases, and 13 bases lay between the germline ends. Looked up from germline, CDR1 is MNHEY and CDR2 is SVGAGI. The CDR3 sequence is 14 residues long. CDR3 loop: CASSALRANYGYTF. In DNA form, the CDR3 reads TGTGCCAGCAGCGCACTGCGGGCCAACTATGGCTACACCTTC.

DNA for the CDR3: TGCAGCGTTGAAGATCGCAGGCCGAACGCAGATACGCAGTATTTT. Translating gives CSVEDRRPNADTQYF. The chain carries TRBV29-1 and TRBJ2-3; D is ambiguous. CDR3 length: 15 amino acids. V lost 0 bases, J lost 4 bases, and 14 bases lay in between. The germline gives CDR1 SQVTM, CDR2 ANQGSEA.

This clone was picked up a small number of times. The genes are TRBV4-1 and TRBJ2-6, with 11 positions matching TRBD2. V shed 1 base and J 1 base; nucleotides not matched to a gene: 9. CDR1 is MGHRA, CDR2 YSYEKL, per germline. The CDR3 is 20 residues long. CDR3 bases: TGCGCCAGCAGCCAAGCCCCGGGACTAGCGGTGGTTTCTGGGGCCAACGTCCTGACTTTC. Encoded protein: CASSQAPGLAVVSGANVLTF.

The chain carries TRBV11-2 and TRBJ2-1, with D maybe TRBD1 (5 bases). In germline, CDR1 is SGHAT, CDR2 FQNNGV. The CDR3 covers 16 residues. Trimming stripped 6 bases from V and 0 bases from J, with 15 bases between. This CDR3 is CASSSPRTRSYNEQFF. The CDR3 coding sequence is TGTGCCAGCAGTTCCCCCCGGACACGCTCCTACAATGAGCAGTTCTTC.

This rearrangement joins TRBV4-1 to TRBJ2-5, with 13 nucleotides matching TRBD2. Unmatched junction bases numbered 9, after V lost 0 bases and J lost 5 bases. The germline gives CDR1 MGHRA, CDR2 YSYEKL. The length of the CDR3 is 18 residues. DNA of the CDR3: TGCGCCAGCAGCCAAGATAGGACTAGCGGGAGTGATGGGGAGACCCAGTACTTC. Translating gives CASSQDRTSGSDGETQYF.

This clone was recorded once. The rearrangement uses TRBV19 and TRBJ1-1; 7 bases fit TRBD1. Trimming took 3 bases from V and 1 from J; bases not matched to a gene: 8. CDR1 and CDR2 (germline): LNHDA, SQIVND (reference sequence). The CDR3 totals 16 residues. CDR3 residues: CASSILRGRGNTEAFF. Here the CDR3 DNA reads TGTGCCAGTAGTATCCTAAGGGGGCGAGGGAACACTGAAGCTTTCTTT.

The chain is built from TRBV5-4 and TRBJ1-1; D gene uncertain. Per germline, CDR1 SGHNT and CDR2 YYREEE (reference sequence). The CDR3 has 13 residues. The V and J ends lost 0 bases and 1 base respectively, with 4 bases between them. The CDR3, as DNA: TGTGCCAGCAGCTTGGCAGGGAACACTGAAGCTTTCTTT. It codes for CASSLAGNTEAFF.

The gene calls are TRBV9 and TRBJ1-2; TRBD1 matches at 8 bases. Germline trimming cut 4 bases from V and 8 bases from J; bases unmatched to any gene: 7. The CDR3 is 13 amino acids. Per the germline V gene, CDR1 is SGDLS and CDR2 is YYNGEE. CDR3 in amino acids: CASSSTGARGYTF. CDR3 DNA: TGTGCCAGCAGCTCGACAGGGGCGCGGGGCTACACCTTC.

J is TRBJ2-5 and V is TRBV10-3; maybe TRBD2 (5 bases). Between the trimmed V and J ends, which lost 7 bases and 5 bases, there was a span of 8 bases. The germline V gene encodes CDR1 ENHRY and CDR2 SYGVKD. This CDR3 has 11 amino acids. The CDR3 loop reads CAIKSGETQYF. The CDR3 DNA follows: TGTGCCATCAAATCGGGGGAGACCCAGTACTTC.

The chain is built from TRBV9 and TRBJ2-3; D ambiguous. The V gene's germline CDR1 is SGDLS and CDR2 YYNGEE. This CDR3 comprises 13 residues. V lost 0 bases and J 9 bases, leaving 11 bases between the germline ends. The CDR3 DNA is TGTGCCAGCAGCGTAGATTTTTCTGAGACGCAGTATTTT. It translates to CASSVDFSETQYF.

The chain links TRBV28 to TRBJ1-2; D gene uncertain. Germline CDR1 MDHEN, CDR2 SYDVKM. CDR3 length: 12 residues. Trimming removed 3 bases from V and 2 bases from J, with 4 bases in between. In nucleotides, the CDR3 is TGTGCCAGCAGTTTTTACAACTATGGCTACACCTTC. This codes for CASSFYNYGYTF.

The CDR3 DNA is TGTGCCACCCGGCCGAGGACAGATACGCAGTATTTT. Amino acid sequence: CATRPRTDTQYF. The chain uses TRBV2 and TRBJ2-3; no clear D. Germline values: CDR1 SNHLY, CDR2 FYNNEI. The CDR3 has 12 residues. V shed 10 bases and J shed 3 bases, with 11 bases lying between them.

V and J are TRBV5-1 and TRBJ2-4; 8 bases fit TRBD1. J gave up 7 bases and V 4 bases, and 10 bases lay outside the gene matches. Per the germline V gene, CDR1 is SGHRS and CDR2 is YFSETQ. This CDR3 has 15 amino acids. The CDR3 nucleotides read TGCGCCAGCAGCCCCTTTTCGGGACAGGCTAACATTCAGTACTTC. Its protein is CASSPFSGQANIQYF.

The chain carries TRBV6-6 and TRBJ2-5; D remains ambiguous. CDR3 size: 14 residues. Germline V gives CDR1 MNHNY, CDR2 SVGAGI (reference sequence). V was shortened by 0 bases and J by 4 bases, with 9 bases between the two germline ends. CDR3 bases: TGTGCCAGCAGTTACTCGGACGGCGGAGAGACCCAGTACTTC. Translating it yields CASSYSDGGETQYF.

The chain employs TRBV7-6 and TRBJ1-3; D unresolved. Germline CDR1 SGHVS, CDR2 FNYEAQ. This CDR3 spans 18 amino acids. Trimming removed 1 base from V and 4 bases from J, with 20 bases in between. CDR3 protein: CASSLGSLTLNSGNTIYF. The CDR3, as DNA: TGTGCCAGCAGCTTAGGTAGTTTGACTTTAAACTCCGGAAACACCATATATTTT.

This rearrangement joins TRBV11-3 to TRBJ2-7; perhaps TRBD2 as D (6 bases). V lost 5 bases and J lost 0, with 11 bases in between. There are 14 residues in the CDR3. CDR1 and CDR2 from the germline V gene are SGHNT and YENEEA. CDR3 nucleotides: TGTGCCAGCAGCCCCACAGCGGGCTCCTACGAGCAGTACTTC. Its translation: CASSPTAGSYEQYF.